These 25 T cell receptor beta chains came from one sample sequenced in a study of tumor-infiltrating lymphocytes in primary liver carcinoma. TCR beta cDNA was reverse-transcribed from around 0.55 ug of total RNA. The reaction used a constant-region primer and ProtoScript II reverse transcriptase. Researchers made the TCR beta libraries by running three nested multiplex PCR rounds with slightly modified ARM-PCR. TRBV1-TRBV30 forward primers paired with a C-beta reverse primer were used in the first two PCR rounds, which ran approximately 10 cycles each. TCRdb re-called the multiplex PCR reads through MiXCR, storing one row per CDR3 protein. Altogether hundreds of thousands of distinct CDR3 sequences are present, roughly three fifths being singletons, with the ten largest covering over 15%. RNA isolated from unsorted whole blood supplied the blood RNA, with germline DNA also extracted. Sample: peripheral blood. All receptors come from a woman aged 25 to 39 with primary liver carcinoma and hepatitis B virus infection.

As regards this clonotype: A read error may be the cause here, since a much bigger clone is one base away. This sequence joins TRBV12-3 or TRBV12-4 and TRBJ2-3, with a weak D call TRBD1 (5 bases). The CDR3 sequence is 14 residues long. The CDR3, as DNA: TGTGCCAGCAGTTTTCGGACATTCACAGATATGCAGTATTTT. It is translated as CASSFRTFTDMQYF.

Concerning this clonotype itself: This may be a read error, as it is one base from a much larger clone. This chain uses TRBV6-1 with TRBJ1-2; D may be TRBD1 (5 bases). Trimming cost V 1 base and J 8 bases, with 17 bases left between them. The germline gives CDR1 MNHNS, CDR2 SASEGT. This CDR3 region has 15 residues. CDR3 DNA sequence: TGTGCCAGCAGTGAAGGAGGGACCGGAGTCAGGGGCTACACCTTC. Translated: CASSEGGTGVRGYTF.

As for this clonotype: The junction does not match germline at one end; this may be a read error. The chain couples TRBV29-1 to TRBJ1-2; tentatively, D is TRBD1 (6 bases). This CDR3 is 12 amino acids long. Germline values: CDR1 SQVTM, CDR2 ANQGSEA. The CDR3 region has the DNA TGCAGCGTTACAGGGAGGGACTATGGTTACACCTTC. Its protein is CSVTGRDYGYTF.

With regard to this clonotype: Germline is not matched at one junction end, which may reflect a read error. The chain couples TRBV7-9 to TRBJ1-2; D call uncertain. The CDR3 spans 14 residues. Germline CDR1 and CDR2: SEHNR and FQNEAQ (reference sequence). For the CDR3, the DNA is TGCGCCAGCAGCCACGCAGTTGGGATCTATGGCTACACATTC. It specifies CASSHAVGIYGYTF.

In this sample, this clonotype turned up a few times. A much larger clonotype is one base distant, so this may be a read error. This CDR3 is CASSSGLVKNIQYF. The CDR3 DNA follows: TGTGCCAGCAGTTCGGGGTTAGTCAAAAACATTCAGTACTTC. V and J are TRBV6-5 and TRBJ2-4; D perhaps matches TRBD2 (5 bases). The germline V gene encodes CDR1 MNHEY and CDR2 SVGAGI. Trimming removed 4 bases from V and 3 bases from J, with 10 bases in between. The CDR3 covers 14 residues.

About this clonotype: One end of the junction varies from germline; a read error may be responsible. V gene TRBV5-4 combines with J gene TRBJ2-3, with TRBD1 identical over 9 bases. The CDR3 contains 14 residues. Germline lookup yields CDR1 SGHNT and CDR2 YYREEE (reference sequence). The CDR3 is CASRDRVGSDTQYF. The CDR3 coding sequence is TGCGCCAGCAGGGACAGGGTCGGGTCAGATACGCAGTATTTT.

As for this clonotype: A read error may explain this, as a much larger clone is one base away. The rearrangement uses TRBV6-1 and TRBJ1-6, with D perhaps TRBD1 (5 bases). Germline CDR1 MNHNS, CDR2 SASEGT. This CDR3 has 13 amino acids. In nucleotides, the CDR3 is TGTGACAGCACTCGGGACGGGAATTCACCCCTCCACTTT. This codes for CDSTRDGNSPLHF.

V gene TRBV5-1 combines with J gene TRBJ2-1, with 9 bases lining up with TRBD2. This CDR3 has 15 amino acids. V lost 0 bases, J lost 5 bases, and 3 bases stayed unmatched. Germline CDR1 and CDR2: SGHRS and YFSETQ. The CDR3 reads CASSLGLAENNEQFF. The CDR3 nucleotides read TGCGCCAGCAGCTTGGGACTAGCGGAAAACAATGAGCAGTTCTTC.

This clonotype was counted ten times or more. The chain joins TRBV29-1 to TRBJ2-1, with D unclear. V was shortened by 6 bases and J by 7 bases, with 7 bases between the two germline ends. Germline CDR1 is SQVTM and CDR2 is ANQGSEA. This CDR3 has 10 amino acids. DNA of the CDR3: TGCAGCGTCCGTACGAATGAGCAGTTCTTC. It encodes CSVRTNEQFF.

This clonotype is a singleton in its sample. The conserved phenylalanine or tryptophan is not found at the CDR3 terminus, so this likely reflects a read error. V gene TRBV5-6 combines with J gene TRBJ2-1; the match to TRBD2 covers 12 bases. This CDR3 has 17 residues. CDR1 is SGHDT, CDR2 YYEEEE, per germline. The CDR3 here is CASSLRVLAGGINGQFL. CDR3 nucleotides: TGTGCCAGCAGCTTGCGGGTCCTAGCGGGAGGGATCAATGGGCAGTTCCTC.

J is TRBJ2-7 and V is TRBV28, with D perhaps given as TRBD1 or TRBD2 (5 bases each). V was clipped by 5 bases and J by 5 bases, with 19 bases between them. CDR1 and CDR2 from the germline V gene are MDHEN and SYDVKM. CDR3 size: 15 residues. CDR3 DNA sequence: TGTGCCAGCAGTAACCTTCGGGGCCGTCTGAACGAGCAGTACTTC. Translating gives CASSNLRGRLNEQYF.

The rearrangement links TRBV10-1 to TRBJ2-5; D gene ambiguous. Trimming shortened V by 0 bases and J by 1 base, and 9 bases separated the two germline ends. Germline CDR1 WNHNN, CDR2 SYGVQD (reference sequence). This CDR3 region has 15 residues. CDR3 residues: CASSESTGLQETQYF. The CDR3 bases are TGCGCCAGCAGTGAGTCGACCGGTCTCCAAGAGACCCAGTACTTC.

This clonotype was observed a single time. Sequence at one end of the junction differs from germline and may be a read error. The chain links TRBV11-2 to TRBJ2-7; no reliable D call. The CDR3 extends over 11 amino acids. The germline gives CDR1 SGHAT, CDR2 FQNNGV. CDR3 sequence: CASSSICEQYF. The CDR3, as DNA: TGTGCCAGCAGCTCCATCTGCGAGCAGTATTTC.

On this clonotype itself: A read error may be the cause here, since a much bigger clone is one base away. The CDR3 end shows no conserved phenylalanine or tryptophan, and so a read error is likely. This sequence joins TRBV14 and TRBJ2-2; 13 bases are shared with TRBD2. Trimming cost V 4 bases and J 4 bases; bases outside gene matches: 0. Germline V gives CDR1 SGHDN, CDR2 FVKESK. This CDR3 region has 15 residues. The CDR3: CASSRLAGGTGELFC. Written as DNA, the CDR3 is TGTGCCAGCAGCCGACTAGCGGGAGGCACCGGGGAGCTGTTTTGT.

CDR3 DNA sequence: TGTGCCAGCAGTTTTGGGGTAGGGGGAGGGGGGAATGAGCAGTTCTTC. This codes for CASSFGVGGGGNEQFF. The rearrangement uses TRBV12-3 or TRBV12-4 and TRBJ2-1; the D gene is possibly TRBD2 (7 bases). The CDR3 covers 16 residues. The V gene lost 3 bases and the J gene lost 7 bases, with 19 bases spanning the gap.

CDR3 residues: CASSDGSWVIRGSGNTIYF. The CDR3 DNA reads as TGTGCCAGCAGTGACGGGTCATGGGTTATAAGAGGGTCTGGAAACACCATATATTTT. J is TRBJ1-3 and V is TRBV6-4; D unresolved. CDR1 is MRHNA and CDR2 is SNTAGT in the germline V gene. Deletions cut 2 bases from V and 1 base from J, with 21 bases between. The CDR3 is 19 residues long.

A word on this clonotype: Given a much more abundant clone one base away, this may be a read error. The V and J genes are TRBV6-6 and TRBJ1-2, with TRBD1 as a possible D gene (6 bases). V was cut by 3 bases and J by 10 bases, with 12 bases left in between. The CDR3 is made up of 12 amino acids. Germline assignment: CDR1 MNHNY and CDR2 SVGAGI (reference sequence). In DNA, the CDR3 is TGTGCCAGCAGTTATGCGGGGGGCGACTACACCTTC. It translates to CASSYAGGDYTF.

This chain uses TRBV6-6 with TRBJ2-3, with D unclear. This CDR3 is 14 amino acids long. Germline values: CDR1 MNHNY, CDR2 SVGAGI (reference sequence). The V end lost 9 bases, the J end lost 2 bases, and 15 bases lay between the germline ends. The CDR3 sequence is CASRRMGSTDTQYF. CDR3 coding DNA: TGTGCCAGTCGTCGGATGGGTTCCACAGATACGCAGTATTTT.

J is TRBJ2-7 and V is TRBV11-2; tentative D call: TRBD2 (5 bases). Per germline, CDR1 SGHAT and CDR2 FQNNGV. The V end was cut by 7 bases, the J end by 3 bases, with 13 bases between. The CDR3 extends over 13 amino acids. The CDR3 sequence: CASNLTGLYEQYF. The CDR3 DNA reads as TGTGCCAGCAACCTCACCGGACTCTACGAGCAGTACTTC.

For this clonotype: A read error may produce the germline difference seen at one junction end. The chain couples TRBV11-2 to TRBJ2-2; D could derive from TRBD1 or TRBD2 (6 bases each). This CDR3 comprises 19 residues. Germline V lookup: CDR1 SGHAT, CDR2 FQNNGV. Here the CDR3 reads CASSLVGFRGRGPTGELFF. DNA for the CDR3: TGTGCCAGCAGCTTAGTTGGGTTTCGGGGACGGGGGCCCACCGGGGAGCTGTTTTTC.

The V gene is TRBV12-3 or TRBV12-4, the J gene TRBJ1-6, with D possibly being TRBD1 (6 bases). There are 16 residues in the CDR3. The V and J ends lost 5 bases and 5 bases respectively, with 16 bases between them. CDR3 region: CASSQFRGGNNSPLHF. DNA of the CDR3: TGTGCCAGCAGTCAATTCAGGGGAGGGAATAATTCACCCCTCCACTTT.

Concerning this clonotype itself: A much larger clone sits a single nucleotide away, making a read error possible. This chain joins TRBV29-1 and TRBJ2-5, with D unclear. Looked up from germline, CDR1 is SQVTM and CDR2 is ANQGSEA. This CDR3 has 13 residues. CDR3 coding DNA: TGCAGCGTGACTCCCCTGTACCATGAGACCCAGTACTTC. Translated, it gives CSVTPLYHETQYF.

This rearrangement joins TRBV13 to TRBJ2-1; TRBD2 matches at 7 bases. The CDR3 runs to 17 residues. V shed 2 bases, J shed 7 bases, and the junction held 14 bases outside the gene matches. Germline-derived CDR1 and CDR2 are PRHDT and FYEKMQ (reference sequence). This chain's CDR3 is CASSLTGVWGGLNEQFF. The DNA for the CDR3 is TGTGCCAGCAGCTTAACGGGAGTATGGGGAGGGTTAAATGAGCAGTTCTTC.

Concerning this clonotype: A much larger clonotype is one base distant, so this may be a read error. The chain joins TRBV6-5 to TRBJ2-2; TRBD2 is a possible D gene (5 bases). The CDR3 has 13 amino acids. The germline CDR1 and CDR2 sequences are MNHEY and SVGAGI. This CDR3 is CASSYSIPGKLFF. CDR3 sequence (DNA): TGTGCCAGCAGTTACTCGATTCCCGGGAAGCTGTTTTTT.

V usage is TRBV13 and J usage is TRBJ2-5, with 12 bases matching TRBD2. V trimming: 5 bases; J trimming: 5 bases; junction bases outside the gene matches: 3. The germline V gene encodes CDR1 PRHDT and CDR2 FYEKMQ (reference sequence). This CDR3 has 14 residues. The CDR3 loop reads CASSLAGGHETQYF. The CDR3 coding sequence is TGTGCCAGCAGCCTAGCGGGAGGGCATGAGACCCAGTACTTC.